The rows below give T cell receptor beta chains drawn from one sample of a study of blood T cell repertoires in COVID-19. TCRdb's copy holds only in-frame clones and misses some; the assay was immunoSEQ multiplex PCR. This table has about 180,000 clones, around 80% appearing once. Material: PBMCs or T cells enriched from blood (not recorded which). These receptors originate from a woman between 50 and 59 years old who had recovered from COVID-19. Both conserved end residues are part of each CDR3. The order of the fields is D gene, CDR3 length, clone size, V gene, J gene, CDR3 DNA, CDR3 protein. D genes are given only for firm matches. Clone size is shown for a subset of rows, as once, few, many or a class of expanded clone.

d_gene: -; len: 16; abundance: -; v_gene: TRBV29-1; j_gene: TRBJ2-7; CDR3nt: TGCAGCGTTGAGCCCTTAGGACAGGTCGCGGGGTACGAGCAGTACTTC; CDR3aa: CSVEPLGQVAGYEQYF
d_gene: TRBD2; len: 14; abundance: -; v_gene: TRBV6-5; j_gene: TRBJ2-3; CDR3nt: TGTGCCAACCGACTAGCGGGAGGGATAGATACGCAGTATTTT; CDR3aa: CANRLAGGIDTQYF
d_gene: -; len: 15; abundance: -; v_gene: TRBV28; j_gene: TRBJ2-2; CDR3nt: TGTGCCAGCAGTTCGACAGGGGAGGGCACCGGGGAGCTGTTTTTT; CDR3aa: CASSSTGEGTGELFF
d_gene: TRBD1; len: 16; abundance: few; v_gene: TRBV7-9; j_gene: TRBJ1-4; CDR3nt: TGTGCCAGCAGCTCTAACTCCGGGACAGGGGTTGAAAAACTGTTTTTT; CDR3aa: CASSSNSGTGVEKLFF
d_gene: -; len: 13; abundance: -; v_gene: TRBV28; j_gene: TRBJ2-2; CDR3nt: TGTGCCAGCACCTCCACGGACACCGGGGAGCTGTTTTTT; CDR3aa: CASTSTDTGELFF
d_gene: -; len: 17; abundance: -; v_gene: TRBV3-1/TRBV3-2; j_gene: TRBJ1-4; CDR3nt: TGTGCCAGCAGCCATGGTAATACGGGCCCCAGGGGTGAAAAACTGTTTTTT; CDR3aa: CASSHGNTGPRGEKLFF
d_gene: -; len: 13; abundance: -; v_gene: TRBV7-2; j_gene: TRBJ1-1; CDR3nt: TGTGCCAGCACCTCCCGGCGGGGCACTGAAGCTTTCTTT; CDR3aa: CASTSRRGTEAFF
d_gene: TRBD2; len: 18; abundance: once; v_gene: TRBV7-2; j_gene: TRBJ2-5; CDR3nt: TGTGCCAGCAGCAAAAAGTGGCTAGCGGGAGGGCCCCAAGAGACCCAGTACTTC; CDR3aa: CASSKKWLAGGPQETQYF
d_gene: TRBD2; len: 16; abundance: -; v_gene: TRBV27; j_gene: TRBJ2-3; CDR3nt: TGTGCCAGCAGTTTAGGCGAGGGAGGGATCACAGATACGCAGTATTTT; CDR3aa: CASSLGEGGITDTQYF
d_gene: -; len: 13; abundance: few; v_gene: TRBV7-6; j_gene: TRBJ1-1; CDR3nt: TGTGCCAGCAGCGGGGCGCACGACACTGAAGCTTTCTTT; CDR3aa: CASSGAHDTEAFF
d_gene: TRBD1; len: 15; abundance: -; v_gene: TRBV4-2; j_gene: TRBJ1-4; CDR3nt: TGTGCCAGCAGCTACGGACAGGGCAAAAATGAAAAACTGTTTTTT; CDR3aa: CASSYGQGKNEKLFF